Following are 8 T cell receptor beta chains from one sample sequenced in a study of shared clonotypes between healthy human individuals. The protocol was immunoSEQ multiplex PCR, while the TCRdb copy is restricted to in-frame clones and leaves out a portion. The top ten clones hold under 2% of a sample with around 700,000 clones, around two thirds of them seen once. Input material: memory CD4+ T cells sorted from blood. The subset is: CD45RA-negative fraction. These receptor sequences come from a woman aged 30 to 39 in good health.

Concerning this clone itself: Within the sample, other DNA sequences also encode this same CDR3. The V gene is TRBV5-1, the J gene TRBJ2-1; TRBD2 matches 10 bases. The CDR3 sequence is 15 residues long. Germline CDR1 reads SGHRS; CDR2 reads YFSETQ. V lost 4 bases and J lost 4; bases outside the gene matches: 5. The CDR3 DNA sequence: TGCGCCAGCAGCCTATCTAGCGGGGGTTACAATGAGCAGTTCTTC. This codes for CASSLSSGGYNEQFF.

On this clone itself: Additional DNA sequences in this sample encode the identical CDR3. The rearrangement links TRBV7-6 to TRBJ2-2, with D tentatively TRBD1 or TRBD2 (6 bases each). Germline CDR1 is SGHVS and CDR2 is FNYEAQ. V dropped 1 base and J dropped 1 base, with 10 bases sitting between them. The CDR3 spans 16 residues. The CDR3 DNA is TGTGCCAGCAGCTTAGAGGGGGGACTGAACACCGGGGAGCTGTTTTTT. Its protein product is CASSLEGGLNTGELFF.

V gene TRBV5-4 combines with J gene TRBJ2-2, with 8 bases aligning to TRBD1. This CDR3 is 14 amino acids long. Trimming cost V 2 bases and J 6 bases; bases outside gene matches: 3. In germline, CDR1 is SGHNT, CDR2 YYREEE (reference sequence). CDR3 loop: CASSFRGPPGELFF. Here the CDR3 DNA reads TGTGCCAGCAGCTTCAGGGGGCCCCCCGGGGAGCTGTTTTTT.

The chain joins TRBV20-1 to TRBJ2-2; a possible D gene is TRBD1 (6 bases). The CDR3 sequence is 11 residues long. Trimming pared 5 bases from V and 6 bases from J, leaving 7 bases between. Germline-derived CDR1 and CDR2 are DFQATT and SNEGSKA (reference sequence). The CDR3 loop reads CSASGAGELFF. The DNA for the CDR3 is TGCAGTGCTTCAGGGGCCGGGGAGCTGTTTTTT.

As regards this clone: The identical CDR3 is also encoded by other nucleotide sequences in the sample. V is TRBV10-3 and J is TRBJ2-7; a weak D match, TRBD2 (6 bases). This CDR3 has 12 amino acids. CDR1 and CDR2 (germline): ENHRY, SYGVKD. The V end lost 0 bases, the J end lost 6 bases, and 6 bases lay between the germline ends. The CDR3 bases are TGTGCCATCAGTGAGTCCGGGGGCGAGCAGTACTTC. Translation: CAISESGGEQYF.

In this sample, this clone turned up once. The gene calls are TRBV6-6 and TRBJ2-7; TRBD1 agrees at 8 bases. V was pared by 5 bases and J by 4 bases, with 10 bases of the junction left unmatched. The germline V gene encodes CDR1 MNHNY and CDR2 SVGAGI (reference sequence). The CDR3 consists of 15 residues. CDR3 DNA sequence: TGTGCCAGCAGTGCTACCGGGACAGGTTCTTACGAGCAGTACTTC. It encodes CASSATGTGSYEQYF.

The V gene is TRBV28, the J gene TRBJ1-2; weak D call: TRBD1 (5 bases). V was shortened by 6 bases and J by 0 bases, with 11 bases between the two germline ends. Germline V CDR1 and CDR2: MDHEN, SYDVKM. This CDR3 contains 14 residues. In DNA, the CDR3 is TGTGCCAGCAGCCCAGGGTCTTCTAACTATGGCTACACCTTC. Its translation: CASSPGSSNYGYTF.

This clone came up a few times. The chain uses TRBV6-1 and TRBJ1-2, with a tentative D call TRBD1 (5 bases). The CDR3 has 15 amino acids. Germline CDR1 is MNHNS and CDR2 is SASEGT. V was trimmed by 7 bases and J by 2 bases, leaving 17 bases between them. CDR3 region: CASMEEWGGNYGYTF. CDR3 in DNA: TGTGCCAGCATGGAGGAGTGGGGGGGGAACTATGGCTACACCTTC.